These 30 T cell receptor beta chains were sequenced from one sample in a study of early T cells in non-severe SARS-CoV-2 infection. TCRdb analysed the 5' RACE reads with MiXCR anew, one entry per CDR3 protein. The sample holds around 48,000 distinct CDR3 sequences, about 12% seen once. Sequenced: whole blood. All receptors derive from an adult who was a healthcare worker with PCR-confirmed SARS-CoV-2 infection or an uninfected control (not recorded which).

This clonotype was observed at least ten times. The V gene is TRBV3-1, the J gene TRBJ2-1, with 7 bases lining up with TRBD2. This CDR3 spans 16 amino acids. Germline trimming cut 0 bases from V and 9 bases from J; bases unmatched to any gene: 11. Germline CDR1 is LGHDT and CDR2 is YNNKEL (reference sequence). CDR3 nucleotide sequence: TGTGCCAGCAGCCAAGACCTTGGGGGACTACCCACTGAGCAGTTCTTC. This gives the protein CASSQDLGGLPTEQFF.

This clonotype was observed many times. The CDR3 coding sequence is TGTGCCAGCTCACCACTTGACAGGGGGCGGCCTCAGTACTTC. Its protein is CASSPLDRGRPQYF. This chain links TRBV18 with TRBJ2-7; TRBD1 agrees at 10 bases. The CDR3 is 14 amino acids. Germline loops: CDR1 KGHSH, CDR2 LQKENI. The junction had 7 bases not matched to a gene; V was cut back by 1 base and J by 10 bases.

This clonotype was observed many times. This chain connects TRBV30 to TRBJ1-1; perhaps TRBD1 as D (6 bases). The CDR3 contains 14 residues. Between the trimmed V and J ends, which lost 4 bases and 1 base, there was a span of 13 bases. CDR1 GTSNPN and CDR2 SVGIG come from the germline V gene (reference sequence). The CDR3 is CAWIWGPGNTEAFF. The CDR3 DNA sequence: TGTGCCTGGATTTGGGGGCCTGGGAACACTGAAGCTTTCTTT.

At least ten counts were recorded for this clonotype. The chain carries TRBV7-3 and TRBJ2-2; D uncertain. The CDR3 totals 13 residues. V dropped 5 bases and J dropped 1 base, with 5 bases sitting between them. Germline-derived CDR1 and CDR2 are SGHTA and FQGTGA. DNA of the CDR3: TGTGCCAGCAGCCCCTGGAACACCGGGGAGCTGTTTTTT. This sequence encodes CASSPWNTGELFF.

This clonotype was recorded at least ten times. The chain combines TRBV4-1 with TRBJ2-1; 9 bases are a match to TRBD1. The junction had 3 bases not matched to a gene; V was cut back by 0 bases and J by 3 bases. Germline assignment: CDR1 MGHRA and CDR2 YSYEKL. CDR3 length equals 16 residues. The CDR3, as DNA: TGCGCCAGCAGCCAAGATGGGGGACAGGGCTACAATGAGCAGTTCTTC. Translated: CASSQDGGQGYNEQFF.

This chain joins TRBV14 and TRBJ1-1; D unclear. CDR3 size: 15 residues. Trimming removed 3 bases at V and 0 bases at J, with 11 bases between. The germline gives CDR1 SGHDN, CDR2 FVKESK. For the CDR3, the DNA is TGTGCCAGCAGCCACTGGGGAGGTATGAACACTGAAGCTTTCTTT. Amino acid sequence: CASSHWGGMNTEAFF.

A note on this clonotype: A much bigger clone sits one base away, suggesting this may be a read error. The chain couples TRBV7-9 to TRBJ2-7, with 8 bases aligning to TRBD1. The CDR3 totals 13 residues. J was trimmed by 2 bases and V by 8 bases; bases with no gene match: 5. The V gene's germline CDR1 is SEHNR and CDR2 FQNEAQ (reference sequence). For the CDR3, the DNA is TGTGCCAGCGGCGCGGACAGGGCCTACGAGCAGTACTTC. Translated, it gives CASGADRAYEQYF.

This clonotype has a handful of counts. This CDR3 is CASIPPSGRDTDTQYF. DNA of the CDR3: TGTGCCAGCATCCCACCCAGCGGGAGGGACACAGATACGCAGTATTTT. The chain is built from TRBV6-6 and TRBJ2-3, with 10 positions matching TRBD2. This CDR3 is 16 amino acids long. Per the germline V gene, CDR1 is MNHNY and CDR2 is SVGAGI (reference sequence). V shed 7 bases, J shed 2 bases, and the junction held 9 bases outside the gene matches.

This clonotype was counted a few times. The chain links TRBV11-2 to TRBJ2-3; D is possibly TRBD2 (6 bases). Trimming removed 2 bases at V and 1 base at J, with 16 bases between. Germline CDR1 reads SGHAT; CDR2 reads FQNNGV. The CDR3 totals 17 residues. CDR3 sequence reads: CASSLRLSGLRTDTQYF. DNA for the CDR3: TGTGCCAGCAGCTTACGCCTCAGCGGGCTACGCACAGATACGCAGTATTTT.

The chain is built from TRBV27 and TRBJ1-2, with no clear D. Germline CDR1 MNHEY, CDR2 SMNVEV (reference sequence). CDR3 length equals 13 residues. The ends were cut back, 0 bases at V and 4 bases at J, with 6 bases in the middle. CDR3 region: CASSLSSVYGYTF. The DNA for the CDR3 is TGTGCCAGCAGTTTATCCAGTGTCTATGGCTACACCTTC.

This clonotype was counted at least ten times. J is TRBJ1-1 and V is TRBV12-3 or TRBV12-4, with TRBD1 identical over 7 bases. The CDR3 extends over 14 amino acids. V lost 6 bases and J lost 1; bases outside the gene matches: 5. CDR3 protein: CASSPQGPNTEAFF. The CDR3 nucleotides read TGTGCCAGCAGCCCACAGGGGCCGAACACTGAAGCTTTCTTT.

The V and J genes are TRBV19 and TRBJ2-3; 8 nucleotides line up with TRBD2. The germline CDR1 and CDR2 sequences are LNHDA and SQIVND (reference sequence). Trimming at V came to 11 bases and at J to 4 bases, leaving 5 bases not matched to a gene. There are 12 residues in the CDR3. CDR3 amino acids: CASAGGADTQYF. CDR3 sequence (DNA): TGTGCCTCCGCGGGAGGAGCAGATACGCAGTATTTT.

This clonotype was seen more than once but under ten times. The chain recombines TRBV2 with TRBJ2-3, with a tentative D call TRBD1 (6 bases). The V end was cut by 6 bases, the J end by 3 bases, with 16 bases between. CDR1 SNHLY and CDR2 FYNNEI come from the germline V gene. The CDR3 has 15 amino acids. The CDR3 reads CASSRGTIGTDTQYF. DNA of the CDR3: TGTGCCAGCAGCAGAGGGACAATAGGGACAGATACGCAGTATTTT.

The chain has TRBV7-9 and TRBJ1-5; TRBD1 might be the D (5 bases). Deletions cut 5 bases from V and 14 bases from J, with 16 bases between. Germline lookup yields CDR1 SEHNR and CDR2 FQNEAQ (reference sequence). The CDR3 runs 12 residues. CDR3 nucleotide sequence: TGTGCCAGCAGCCCCGGGTGGGAGGGGAAGCATTTT. Translation gives CASSPGWEGKHF.

Many counts were recorded for this clonotype. This chain uses TRBV29-1 with TRBJ2-1; no firm D call. Trimming stripped 3 bases from V and 0 bases from J, with 12 bases between. Germline CDR1 and CDR2: SQVTM and ANQGSEA. The CDR3 consists of 15 residues. This chain's CDR3 is CSVEDTMSSYNEQFF. In DNA form, the CDR3 reads TGCAGCGTTGAGGATACTATGAGCTCCTACAATGAGCAGTTCTTC.

This clonotype was counted at least ten times. The chain links TRBV5-1 to TRBJ1-1; tentatively, D is TRBD1 (5 bases). The CDR3 contains 13 residues. V was clipped by 4 bases and J by 0 bases, with 7 bases between them. CDR1 SGHRS and CDR2 YFSETQ come from the germline V gene. The CDR3 DNA follows: TGCGCCAGCAGCCCACAGGTGAACACTGAAGCTTTCTTT. It codes for CASSPQVNTEAFF. Using reference TRBV5-1 and TRBJ1-1 for the parts outside the CDR3, the full variable domain is KAGVTQTPRYLIKTRGQQVTLSCSPISGHRSVSWYQQTPGQGLQFLFEYFSETQRNKGNFPGRFSGRQFSNSRSEMNVSTLELGDSALYLCASSPQVNTEAFFGQGTRLTVV.

The chain uses TRBV3-1 and TRBJ2-7, with D perhaps assigned TRBD1 or TRBD2 (6 bases each). The CDR3 covers 15 residues. Germline V gene sequence: CDR1 LGHDT, CDR2 YNNKEL (reference sequence). Trimming stripped 0 bases from V and 6 bases from J, with 15 bases between. The CDR3 here is CASSQDFRGATEQYF. The CDR3 bases are TGTGCCAGCAGCCAAGACTTTAGGGGGGCCACCGAGCAGTACTTC.

This clonotype was observed a few times. This sequence joins TRBV5-1 and TRBJ2-2; 12 bases agree with TRBD2. CDR1 SGHRS and CDR2 YFSETQ come from the germline V gene. The CDR3 runs to 18 residues. After removal of 3 bases from V and 0 bases from J, the junction contained 6 bases not matched to a gene. The CDR3 coding sequence is TGCGCCAGCAGCTCTACCGGACTAGCGGGACCGAACACCGGGGAGCTGTTTTTT. This codes for CASSSTGLAGPNTGELFF.

The chain joins TRBV27 to TRBJ2-7; 7 bases are a match to TRBD1. Germline V gene sequence: CDR1 MNHEY, CDR2 SMNVEV (reference sequence). The CDR3 contains 13 residues. J was trimmed by 3 bases and V by 7 bases; bases with no gene match: 6. CDR3 sequence reads: CASTTTGVYEQYF. In nucleotides, the CDR3 is TGTGCCAGCACGACAACAGGGGTCTACGAGCAGTACTTC.

In regard to this clonotype: Since a much larger clone is just one base distant, this may be a read error. This chain connects TRBV6-6 to TRBJ1-1; D uncertain. The CDR3 sequence is 14 residues long. Germline V gene data show CDR1 as MNHNY and CDR2 as SVGAGI (reference sequence). As DNA, the CDR3 is TGTGTCAGCACCCAGTTGGGTGGCTCTCCTGAAGCTTTCTTT. It is translated as CVSTQLGGSPEAFF.

This clonotype was counted between two and nine times. The V gene is TRBV2, the J gene TRBJ1-5; D gene uncertain. The V end lost 10 bases, the J end lost 6 bases, and 4 bases lay between the germline ends. The CDR3 loop spans 9 amino acids. The V gene's germline CDR1 is SNHLY and CDR2 FYNNEI. Here the CDR3 reads CAIGQPQHF. CDR3 coding DNA: TGTGCCATCGGTCAGCCCCAGCATTTT.

This clonotype was seen many times. This rearrangement joins TRBV20-1 to TRBJ2-3, with 11 bases lining up with TRBD1. Germline CDR1 is DFQATT and CDR2 is SNEGSKA (reference sequence). The CDR3 sequence is 16 residues long. Losses at the gene ends were 1 base for V and 6 bases for J; bases not matched to a gene: 9. Written as DNA, the CDR3 is TGCAGTGCTAGAGCTTTGGGACAGGGGGTTAGGGATACGCAGTATTTT. This sequence encodes CSARALGQGVRDTQYF.

Ten or more counts support this clonotype. V and J are TRBV6-6 and TRBJ2-3; 9 bases are a match to TRBD2. V shed 6 bases and J 3 bases; nucleotides not matched to a gene: 7. Germline values: CDR1 MNHNY, CDR2 SVGAGI (reference sequence). This CDR3 is 15 amino acids long. This CDR3 reads CASRSSGGLTDTQYF. The CDR3, as DNA: TGTGCCAGCAGATCCAGCGGGGGGTTAACAGATACGCAGTATTTT.

The sample holds a few counts of this clonotype. V and J are TRBV9 and TRBJ2-7; 8 bases match TRBD2. Trimming cost V 3 bases and J 1 base; bases outside gene matches: 3. The CDR3 contains 14 residues. CDR1 and CDR2 (germline): SGDLS, YYNGEE. CDR3 sequence: CASSEGLGSYEQYF. The CDR3 bases are TGTGCCAGCAGCGAGGGACTAGGATCCTACGAGCAGTACTTC. The full variable domain, rest sourced from reference TRBV9 and TRBJ2-7, is DSGVTQTPKHLITATGQRVTLRCSPRSGDLSVYWYQQSLDQGLQFLIQYYNGEERAKGNILERFSAQQFPDLHSELNLSSLELGDSALYFCASSEGLGSYEQYFGPGTRLTVT.

This clonotype has a count of ten or more. The V and J genes are TRBV20-1 and TRBJ2-2; perhaps TRBD2 as D (6 bases). CDR3 length equals 16 residues. Trimming removed 3 bases from V and 5 bases from J, with 19 bases in between. CDR1 DFQATT and CDR2 SNEGSKA come from the germline V gene (reference sequence). The CDR3 sequence is CSASVFSGTGTGELFF. CDR3 DNA: TGCAGTGCTAGTGTTTTTTCAGGGACTGGGACCGGGGAGCTGTTTTTT.

This clonotype was seen more than once but under ten times. The DNA of the CDR3 is TGTGCCAGCAGCTTAGATGTTGGTCAGGGGGCGGCCGGGGAGCTGTTTTTT. This encodes CASSLDVGQGAAGELFF. The chain has TRBV11-2 and TRBJ2-2, with 8 nucleotides matching TRBD1. The junction had 9 bases not matched to a gene; V was cut back by 0 bases and J by 6 bases. The CDR3 sequence is 17 residues long. The germline V gene has CDR1 SGHAT and CDR2 FQNNGV.

The chain is built from TRBV28 and TRBJ2-2; no clear D gene. Germline V gives CDR1 MDHEN, CDR2 SYDVKM. Trimming cost V 0 bases and J 0 bases, with 8 bases left between them. This CDR3 has 16 amino acids. The CDR3: CASSLWGGPNTGELFF. The CDR3 region has the DNA TGTGCCAGCAGTTTATGGGGCGGACCGAACACCGGGGAGCTGTTTTTT. The whole variable domain, remainder taken from reference TRBV28 and TRBJ2-2, is DVKVTQSSRYLVKRTGEKVFLECVQDMDHENMFWYRQDPGLGLRLIYFSYDVKMKEKGDIPEGYSVSREKKERFSLILESASTNQTSMYLCASSLWGGPNTGELFFGEGSRLTVL.

J is TRBJ1-2 and V is TRBV6-6; 8 bases agree with TRBD1. J was trimmed by 3 bases and V by 0 bases; bases with no gene match: 6. The CDR3 runs 16 residues. Germline V gives CDR1 MNHNY, CDR2 SVGAGI (reference sequence). The CDR3 DNA is TGTGCCAGCAGTTACTCGCGGACAGGGCGTGACTATGGCTACACCTTC. This encodes CASSYSRTGRDYGYTF.

This clonotype has ten or more counts. This rearrangement joins TRBV5-1 to TRBJ2-1, with TRBD2 matching 11 bases. CDR1 SGHRS and CDR2 YFSETQ come from the germline V gene. V shed 1 base and J 6 bases; nucleotides not matched to a gene: 6. The CDR3 runs 16 residues. The CDR3 protein is CASSLLASGGSNEQFF. The CDR3 DNA reads as TGCGCCAGCAGCTTGTTAGCTAGCGGGGGGAGCAATGAGCAGTTCTTC.

This clonotype has a handful of counts. V is TRBV7-2 and J is TRBJ1-4; D is ambiguous. The length of the CDR3 is 14 residues. The ends were cut back, 5 bases at V and 1 base at J, with 8 bases in the middle. Germline CDR1 SGHTA, CDR2 FQGNSA. The chain's CDR3 is CASSVTRTNEKLFF. In DNA, the CDR3 is TGTGCCAGCAGCGTTACAAGAACTAATGAAAAACTGTTTTTT.